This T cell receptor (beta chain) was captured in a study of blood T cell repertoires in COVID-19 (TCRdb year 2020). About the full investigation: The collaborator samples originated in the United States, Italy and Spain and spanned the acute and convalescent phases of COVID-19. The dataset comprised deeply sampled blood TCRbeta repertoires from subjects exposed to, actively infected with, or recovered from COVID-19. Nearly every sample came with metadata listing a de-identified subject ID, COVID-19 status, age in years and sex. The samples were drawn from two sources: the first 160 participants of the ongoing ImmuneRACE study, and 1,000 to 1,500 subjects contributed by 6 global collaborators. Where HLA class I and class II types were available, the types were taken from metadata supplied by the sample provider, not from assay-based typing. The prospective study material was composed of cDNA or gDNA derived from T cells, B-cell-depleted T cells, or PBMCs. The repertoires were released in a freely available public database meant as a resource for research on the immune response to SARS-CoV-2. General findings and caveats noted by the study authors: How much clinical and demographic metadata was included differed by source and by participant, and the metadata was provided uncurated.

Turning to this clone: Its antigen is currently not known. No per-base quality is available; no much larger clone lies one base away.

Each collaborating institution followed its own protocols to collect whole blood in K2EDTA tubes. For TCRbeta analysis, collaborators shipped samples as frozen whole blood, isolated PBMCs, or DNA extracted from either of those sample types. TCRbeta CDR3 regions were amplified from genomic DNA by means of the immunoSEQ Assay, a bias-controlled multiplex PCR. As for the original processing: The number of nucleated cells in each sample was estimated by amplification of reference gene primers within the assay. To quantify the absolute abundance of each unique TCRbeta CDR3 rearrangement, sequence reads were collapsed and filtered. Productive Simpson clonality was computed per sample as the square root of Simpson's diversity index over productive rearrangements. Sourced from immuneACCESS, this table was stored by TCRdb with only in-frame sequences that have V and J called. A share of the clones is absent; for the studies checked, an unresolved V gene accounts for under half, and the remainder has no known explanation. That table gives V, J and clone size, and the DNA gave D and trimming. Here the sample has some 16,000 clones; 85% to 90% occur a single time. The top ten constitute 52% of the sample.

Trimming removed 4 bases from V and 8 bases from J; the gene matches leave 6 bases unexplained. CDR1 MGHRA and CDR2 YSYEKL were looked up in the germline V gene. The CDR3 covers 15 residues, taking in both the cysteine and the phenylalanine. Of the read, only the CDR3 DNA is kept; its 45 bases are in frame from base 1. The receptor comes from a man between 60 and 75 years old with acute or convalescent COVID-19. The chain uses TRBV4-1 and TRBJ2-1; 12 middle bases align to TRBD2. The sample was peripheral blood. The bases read TGCGCCAGCAGCCTGCTAGCGGGAGGGAGCCATGAGCAGTTCTTC. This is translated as CASSLLAGGSHEQFF.